Presented here are 16 T cell receptor beta chains from one specimen sequenced in a study of type 1 regulatory T cells. Each CDR3 protein gets one entry after TCRdb re-called the reads with MiXCR. Altogether roughly 65,000 distinct CDR3 sequences are present, 45% to 50% being singletons, with the ten largest covering 2% to 2.5%. These receptors' antigens are unknown. The sample taken for sequencing was cultured non-Tr1 T cells, either the whole culture or a sorted T cell fraction (not recorded which). Every receptor here comes from a human donor in good health.

The chain uses TRBV5-4 and TRBJ2-3; D is unclear. The CDR3 is 12 residues long. Germline V gene lookup returns CDR1 SGHNT and CDR2 YYREEE (reference sequence). Trimming pared 2 bases from V and 7 bases from J, leaving 8 bases between. The DNA for the CDR3 is TGTGCCAGCAGCTTCACGGAACATACGCAGTATTTT. It yields the protein CASSFTEHTQYF.

This clonotype was seen a few times. In DNA, the CDR3 is TGTGCCACCAGCAGAGAGGGGGCAGGGCCCAGCACAGATACGCAGTATTTT. Translated: CATSREGAGPSTDTQYF. V gene TRBV15 combines with J gene TRBJ2-3; TRBD1 might be the D (6 bases). The CDR3 spans 17 residues. V was pared by 0 bases and J by 0 bases, with 13 bases between. The V gene's germline CDR1 is LNHNV and CDR2 YYDKDF (reference sequence).

The chain has TRBV5-1 and TRBJ2-5; D assignment may be TRBD1 or TRBD2 (5 bases each). The CDR3 consists of 13 residues. Trimming shortened V by 7 bases and J by 1 base, and 11 bases separated the two germline ends. Germline CDR1 reads SGHRS; CDR2 reads YFSETQ. The CDR3 sequence: CASSGDLQETQYF. The DNA of the CDR3 is TGCGCCAGCTCCGGGGACCTCCAAGAGACCCAGTACTTC. Full variable domain (rest looked up from reference TRBV5-1 and TRBJ2-5): KAGVTQTPRYLIKTRGQQVTLSCSPISGHRSVSWYQQTPGQGLQFLFEYFSETQRNKGNFPGRFSGRQFSNSRSEMNVSTLELGDSALYLCASSGDLQETQYFGPGTRLLVL.

The V gene is TRBV12-3 or TRBV12-4, the J gene TRBJ2-1; D tentatively fits TRBD1 or TRBD2 (6 bases each). V was shortened by 3 bases and J by 0 bases, with 15 bases between the two germline ends. This CDR3 has 17 amino acids. CDR3 in DNA: TGTGCCAGCAGTTTTAGAGGGGGGAAAAACTCCTACAATGAGCAGTTCTTC. Its translation: CASSFRGGKNSYNEQFF.

This clonotype was picked up a small number of times. This rearrangement joins TRBV12-3 or TRBV12-4 to TRBJ1-1, with D perhaps TRBD1 (6 bases). V lost 2 bases to trimming and J lost 4 bases, with 14 bases between them. This CDR3 is built from 15 residues. CDR3 in amino acids: CASSLSGGVGTEAFF. CDR3 in DNA: TGTGCCAGCAGTTTATCTGGGGGCGTAGGCACTGAAGCTTTCTTT.

The chain links TRBV14 to TRBJ2-7; D possibly corresponds to TRBD1 (7 bases). Per germline, CDR1 SGHDN and CDR2 FVKESK. V lost 1 base and J 5 bases, leaving 12 bases between the germline ends. CDR3 length equals 14 residues. The CDR3 reads CASSQVQGRNEQYF. The CDR3 bases are TGTGCCAGCAGCCAAGTACAGGGGAGGAACGAGCAGTACTTC.

The V and J genes are TRBV9 and TRBJ2-2, with TRBD2 matching 8 bases. Germline V CDR1 and CDR2: SGDLS, YYNGEE. The CDR3 sequence is 16 residues long. V trimming: 3 bases; J trimming: 2 bases; junction bases outside the gene matches: 6. The CDR3 protein is CASSARLARNTGELFF. CDR3 DNA sequence: TGTGCCAGCAGCGCCAGACTAGCGAGAAACACCGGGGAGCTGTTTTTT.

V and J are TRBV20-1 and TRBJ1-3; D possibly corresponds to TRBD1 (5 bases). CDR1 and CDR2 from the germline V gene are DFQATT and SNEGSKA (reference sequence). Trimming shortened V by 5 bases and J by 6 bases, and 14 bases separated the two germline ends. The CDR3 is 13 residues long. The CDR3: CSASDIGKNTIYF. DNA for the CDR3: TGCAGTGCTTCGGACATCGGAAAAAACACCATATATTTT.

This clonotype has just a few counts. The rearrangement joins TRBV6-2 or TRBV6-3 to TRBJ2-3, with D possibly TRBD2 on 5 matching bases. V lost 7 bases and J lost 8, with 16 bases in between. Germline V gene lookup returns CDR1 MNHEY and CDR2 SVGEGT. This CDR3 comprises 13 residues. CDR3 region: CASKSSTSGTQYF. The CDR3 DNA follows: TGTGCCAGCAAGTCCTCTACTAGTGGTACGCAGTATTTT.

For this clonotype: One end of the junction does not line up with germline, which may come from a read error. The chain is built from TRBV27 and TRBJ2-7; no clear D gene. Germline CDR1 is MNHEY and CDR2 is SMNVEV (reference sequence). The length of the CDR3 is 13 residues. The CDR3 DNA reads as TGTACCAGCAGTTTAAACAGAGGTTACGAGCAGTACTTC. Amino acid sequence: CTSSLNRGYEQYF.

CDR3 sequence reads: CASSPGDYSSSGANVLTF. The CDR3 nucleotides are TGTGCCAGCAGTCCGGGGGACTACTCGAGCTCTGGGGCCAACGTCCTGACTTTC. The chain employs TRBV27 and TRBJ2-6, with 7 bases aligning to TRBD2. Germline loops: CDR1 MNHEY, CDR2 SMNVEV (reference sequence). Losses at the gene ends were 5 bases for V and 0 bases for J; bases not matched to a gene: 10. This CDR3 is 18 amino acids long.

This sequence joins TRBV6-5 and TRBJ1-2; tentatively, D is TRBD1 (6 bases). Between the trimmed V and J ends, which lost 5 bases and 4 bases, there was a span of 14 bases. Germline values: CDR1 MNHEY, CDR2 SVGAGI. The CDR3 is made up of 14 amino acids. Here the CDR3 reads CASSPGGPVYGYTF. The DNA for the CDR3 is TGTGCCAGCAGTCCCGGGGGGCCGGTCTATGGCTACACCTTC.

The rearrangement joins TRBV19 to TRBJ1-3; tentative D call: TRBD1 (6 bases). V was trimmed by 7 bases and J by 0 bases, leaving 22 bases between them. Germline CDR1 is LNHDA and CDR2 is SQIVND (reference sequence). This CDR3 comprises 18 residues. The CDR3 region is CASIREGGASYSGNTIYF. Written as DNA, the CDR3 is TGTGCCAGTATCCGAGAAGGGGGTGCTTCTTACTCTGGAAACACCATATATTTT.

J is TRBJ1-2 and V is TRBV20-1; TRBD1 agrees at 8 bases. CDR3 length: 15 amino acids. V shed 0 bases, J shed 3 bases, and the junction held 6 bases outside the gene matches. Germline lookup yields CDR1 DFQATT and CDR2 SNEGSKA (reference sequence). The CDR3 region has the DNA TGCAGTGCTAGAGACCGGACAGGGAAGTACTATGGCTACACCTTC. This translates into CSARDRTGKYYGYTF.

This clonotype was counted only a few times. V gene TRBV20-1 combines with J gene TRBJ1-4; TRBD1 is a possible D gene (5 bases). Trimming cost V 0 bases and J 7 bases, with 12 bases left between them. Germline lookup yields CDR1 DFQATT and CDR2 SNEGSKA (reference sequence). This CDR3 has 14 residues. This chain's CDR3 is CSARDGGKGEKLFF. The CDR3 DNA is TGCAGTGCTAGAGATGGGGGAAAGGGTGAAAAACTGTTTTTT.

The chain joins TRBV7-8 to TRBJ1-5; D not resolved. V lost 5 bases, J lost 0 bases, and 14 bases lay in between. The CDR3 is made up of 16 amino acids. Germline V gene data show CDR1 as SGHVS and CDR2 as FQNEAQ. The CDR3 nucleotides read TGTGCCAGCAGCCAAGGCGCGAGGGATAGCAATCAGCCCCAGCATTTT. It specifies CASSQGARDSNQPQHF.